This T cell receptor (beta chain) was obtained from a study of regulatory T cells in long-lasting Graves disease. Study-level results: Sampling was limited to peripheral blood rather than thyroid tissue.

This clonotype has at least ten counts. Its antigen is still unknown. Time point of the sample: newly diagnosed GD, antithyroid drugs for less than 3 months. There was RNA extracted from PBMCs, and the TCR library was made from it. Patients came through an endocrinology department, and that department was in Xi'an, China. Relying on iRepertoire HTBI primers and Arm-PCR of CDR3 regions, the team built TCR beta libraries. TCRdb redid the calling of the multiplex PCR reads with MiXCR, one entry per CDR3 protein. The sample records 200,000 to 250,000 distinct CDR3 sequences, approximately 18% being singletons. This sample was also put to use in a study of T cells in Graves' hyperthyroidism and ophthalmopathy. That publication notes: Participants, patients aged 18 to 65, had newly diagnosed hyperthyroidism with a duration under 2 months.

The sequence derives from a woman aged 25 to 39 with Graves disease. The input for sequencing was peripheral blood mononuclear cells (PBMCs), taken at new diagnosis, from a patient treated with antithyroid drugs.

The CDR3 DNA follows: TGTGCCAGCAGTGGGCTAGCGGGGGAGCGGGGTGAGCAGTTCTTC. Residues: CASSGLAGERGEQFF. V usage is TRBV6-1 and J usage is TRBJ2-1; TRBD2 matches at 10 bases. The germline gives CDR1 MNHNS, CDR2 SASEGT. Trimming cost V 4 bases and J 9 bases; bases outside gene matches: 9. The CDR3 is 15 residues long.